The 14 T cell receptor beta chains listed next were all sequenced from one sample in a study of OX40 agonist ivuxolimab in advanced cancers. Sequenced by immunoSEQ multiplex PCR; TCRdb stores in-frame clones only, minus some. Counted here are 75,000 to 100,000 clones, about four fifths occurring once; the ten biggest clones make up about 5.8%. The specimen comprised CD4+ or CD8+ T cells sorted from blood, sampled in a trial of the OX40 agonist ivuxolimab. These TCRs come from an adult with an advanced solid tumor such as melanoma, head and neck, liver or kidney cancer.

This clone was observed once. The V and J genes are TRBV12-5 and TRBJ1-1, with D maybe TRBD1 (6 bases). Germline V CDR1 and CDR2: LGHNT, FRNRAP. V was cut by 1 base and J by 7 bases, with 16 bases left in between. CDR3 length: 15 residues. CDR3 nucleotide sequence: TGTGCTAGTGGTTTGGACAGGGTGATTTTCGGTGAAGCTTTCTTT. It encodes CASGLDRVIFGEAFF.

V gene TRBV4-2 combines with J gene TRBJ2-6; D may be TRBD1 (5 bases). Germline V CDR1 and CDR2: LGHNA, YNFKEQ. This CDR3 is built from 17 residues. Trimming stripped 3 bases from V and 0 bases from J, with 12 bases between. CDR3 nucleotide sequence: TGTGCCAGCAGCCACCCAGGGCTTGCCTCTGGGGCCAACGTCCTGACTTTC. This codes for CASSHPGLASGANVLTF.

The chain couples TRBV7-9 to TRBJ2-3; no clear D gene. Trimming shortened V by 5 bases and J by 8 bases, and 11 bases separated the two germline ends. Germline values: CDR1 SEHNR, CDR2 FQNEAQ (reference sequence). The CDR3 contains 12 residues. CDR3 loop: CASSPEPGTQYF. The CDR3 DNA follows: TGTGCCAGCAGCCCAGAACCGGGTACGCAGTATTTT.

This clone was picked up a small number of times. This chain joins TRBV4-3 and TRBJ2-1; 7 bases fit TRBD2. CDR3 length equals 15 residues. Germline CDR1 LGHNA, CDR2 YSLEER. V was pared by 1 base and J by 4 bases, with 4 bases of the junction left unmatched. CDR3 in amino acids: CASSQVASGYNEQFF. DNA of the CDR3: TGCGCCAGCAGCCAAGTAGCTAGCGGTTACAATGAGCAGTTCTTC.

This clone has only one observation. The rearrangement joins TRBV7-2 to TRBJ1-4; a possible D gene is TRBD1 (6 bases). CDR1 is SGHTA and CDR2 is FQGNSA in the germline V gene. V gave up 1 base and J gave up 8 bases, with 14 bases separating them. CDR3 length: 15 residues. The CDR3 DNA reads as TGTGCCAGCAGCTTAGGAGGGGGTGGTGCGGAAAAACTGTTTTTT. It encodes CASSLGGGGAEKLFF.

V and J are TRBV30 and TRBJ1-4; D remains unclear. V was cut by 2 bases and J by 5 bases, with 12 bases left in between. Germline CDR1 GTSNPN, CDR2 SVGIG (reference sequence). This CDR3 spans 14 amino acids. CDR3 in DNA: TGTGCCTGGAGTTATGGCGGACCGAATGAAAAACTGTTTTTT. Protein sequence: CAWSYGGPNEKLFF.

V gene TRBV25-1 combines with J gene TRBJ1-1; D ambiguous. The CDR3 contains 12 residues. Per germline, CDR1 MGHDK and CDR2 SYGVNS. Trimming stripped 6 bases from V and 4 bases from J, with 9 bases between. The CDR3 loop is CASRGSGTEAFF. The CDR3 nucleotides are TGTGCCAGCAGGGGGTCAGGCACTGAAGCTTTCTTT.

The CDR3 is CASSLTATNEKLFF. The DNA for the CDR3 is TGCGCCAGCAGCTTGACAGCAACTAATGAAAAACTGTTTTTT. The chain couples TRBV5-1 to TRBJ1-4; no clear D gene. Germline CDR1 is SGHRS and CDR2 is YFSETQ. Trimming took 1 base from V and 0 from J, leaving 4 bases between them. The CDR3 has 14 residues.

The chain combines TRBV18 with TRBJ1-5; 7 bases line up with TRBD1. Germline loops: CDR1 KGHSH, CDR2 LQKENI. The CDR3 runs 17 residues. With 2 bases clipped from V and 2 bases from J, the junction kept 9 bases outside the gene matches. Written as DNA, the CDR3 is TGTGCCAGCTCACCAGAACAGGGGTTCCTTGGCAATCAGCCCCAGCATTTT. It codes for CASSPEQGFLGNQPQHF. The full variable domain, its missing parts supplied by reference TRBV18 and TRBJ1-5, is NAGVMQNPRHLVRRRGQEARLRCSPMKGHSHVYWYRQLPEEGLKFMVYLQKENIIDESGMPKERFSAEFPKEGPSILRIQQVVRGDSAAYFCASSPEQGFLGNQPQHFGDGTRLSIL.

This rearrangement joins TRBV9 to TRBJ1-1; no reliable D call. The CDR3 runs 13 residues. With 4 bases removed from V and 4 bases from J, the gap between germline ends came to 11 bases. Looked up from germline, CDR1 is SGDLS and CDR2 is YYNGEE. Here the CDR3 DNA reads TGTGCCAGCAGCCCACACGGCGTCACTGAAGCTTTCTTT. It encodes CASSPHGVTEAFF.

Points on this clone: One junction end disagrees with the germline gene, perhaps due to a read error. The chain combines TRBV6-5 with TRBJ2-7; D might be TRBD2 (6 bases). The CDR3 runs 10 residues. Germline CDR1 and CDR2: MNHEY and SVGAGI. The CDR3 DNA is TGTGCCAGCAGTTCCGGGACTCCCGCCTTC. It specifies CASSSGTPAF.

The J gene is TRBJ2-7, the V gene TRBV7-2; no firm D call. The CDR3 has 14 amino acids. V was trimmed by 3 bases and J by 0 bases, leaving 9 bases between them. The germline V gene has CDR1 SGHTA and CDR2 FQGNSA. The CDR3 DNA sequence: TGTGCCAGCAGCTTGGCTAGAGTCTCCTACGAGCAGTACTTC. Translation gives CASSLARVSYEQYF.

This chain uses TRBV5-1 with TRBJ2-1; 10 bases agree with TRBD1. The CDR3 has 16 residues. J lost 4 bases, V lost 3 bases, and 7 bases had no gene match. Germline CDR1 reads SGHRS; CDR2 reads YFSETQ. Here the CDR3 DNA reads TGCGCCAGCAGCTCCGGGACAGGGGCTGGGTACAATGAGCAGTTCTTC. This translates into CASSSGTGAGYNEQFF.

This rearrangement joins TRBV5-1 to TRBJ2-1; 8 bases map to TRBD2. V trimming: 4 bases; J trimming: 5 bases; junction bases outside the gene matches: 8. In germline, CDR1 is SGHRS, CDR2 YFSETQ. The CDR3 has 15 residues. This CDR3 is CASSRREGQNNEQFF. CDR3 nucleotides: TGCGCCAGCAGCCGCCGGGAGGGCCAGAACAATGAGCAGTTCTTC.